Reported below is one T cell receptor (beta chain). Measured with immunoSEQ multiplex PCR; TCRdb has only the in-frame clones, and not every one. Of 75,000 to 80,000 clones in the sample, over 65% were seen once. Germline V gives CDR1 SEHNR, CDR2 FQNEAQ (reference sequence). The CDR3 consists of 15 residues. V shed 4 bases and J 4 bases; nucleotides not matched to a gene: 5. This entry comes from a study of cytotoxic CD8 clonotypes in ibrutinib-treated CLL. The rearrangement links TRBV7-9 to TRBJ1-5; 9 nucleotides agree with TRBD1. The source material was PBMCs, sampled after 24 months of ibrutinib treatment. The TCR sequence derives from a human donor with chronic lymphocytic leukemia. In nucleotides, the CDR3 is TGTGCCAGCAGCTCGGGGACAGGGCCTAATCAGCCCCAGCATTTT. Protein: CASSSGTGPNQPQHF.